The rows below give T cell receptor beta chains drawn from one sample of a study. TCRdb independently ran MiXCR on the 5' RACE reads; one entry per CDR3 protein. This table holds 53,000 or so distinct CDR3 sequences, over 20% found once. Sequenced sample: tumor-infiltrating naive CD4+ T cells sorted from the breast tumor. The receptors derive from a female donor with breast cancer. Each CDR3 is given with its conserved first and last residue. A D gene is named only where the DNA matches it firmly. A clone size is listed for some rows: how often the clone was seen (once, few, many), or a class if it is expanded.

abundance	len	v_gene	d_gene	j_gene	CDR3nt	CDR3aa
many	15	TRBV20-1	-	TRBJ2-1	TGCAGTGCTAGGGCCGCATGGGGCCTTGACAATGAGCAGTTCTTC	CSARAAWGLDNEQFF
-	11	TRBV7-9	-	TRBJ2-1	TGTGCCAGCAGCTTAGACCGTGTGCAGTTCTTC	CASSLDRVQFF
-	18	TRBV18	-	TRBJ2-3	TGTGCCAGCTCACCGGAATATCTTGGACTATCGGGCGCAGATACGCAGTATTTT	CASSPEYLGLSGADTQYF
-	14	TRBV2	-	TRBJ1-5	TGTGCCAGCAGGGTCGGGGCTAGCAATCAGCCCCAGCATTTT	CASRVGASNQPQHF
many	15	TRBV5-1	-	TRBJ2-1	TGCGCCAGCAGCCGAACTACGACAGGAGACAATGAGCAGTTCTTC	CASSRTTTGDNEQFF
many	10	TRBV5-1	-	TRBJ1-2	TGCGCCACCAGACAAAATGGCTACACCTTC	CATRQNGYTF
many	14	TRBV6-5	TRBD1	TRBJ1-5	TGTGCCAGCAGTCCTGACAGGGTTGGTCAGCCCCAGCATTTT	CASSPDRVGQPQHF
few	15	TRBV6-5	TRBD1	TRBJ2-7	TGTGCCAGCAGTCGTTCGACAGGGGGCCGGTACGAGCAGTACTTC	CASSRSTGGRYEQYF
-	13	TRBV7-8	-	TRBJ2-1	TGTGCCAGCAGCCCATCCAAGGTTAATGAGCAGTTCTTC	CASSPSKVNEQFF
few	14	TRBV2	-	TRBJ1-5	TGTGCCAGCACTGACACCCATGGCAATCAGCCCCAGCATTTT	CASTDTHGNQPQHF
few	13	TRBV18	-	TRBJ2-5	TGTGCCAGCTCACCACCGCCTGGGGAGACCCAGTACTTC	CASSPPPGETQYF
few	17	TRBV6-1	TRBD1	TRBJ1-4	TGTGCCAGCAGTGAAGGGGGATCGGGACAGATTAATGAAAAACTGTTTTTT	CASSEGGSGQINEKLFF
-	14	TRBV7-3	-	TRBJ2-2	TGTGCCAGCAGCTCAGGTGTGAACACCGGGGAGCTGTTTTTT	CASSSGVNTGELFF
many	14	TRBV4-3	-	TRBJ2-1	TGCGCCAGCAGCCAAGAGGCTAGATCGACTGAGCAGTTCTTC	CASSQEARSTEQFF
few	14	TRBV9	TRBD1	TRBJ2-7	TGTGCCAGCAGCCCGGGACAGGGGTGGTACGAGCAGTACTTC	CASSPGQGWYEQYF
few	14	TRBV6-5	TRBD2	TRBJ2-1	TGTGCCAGCAGTTCCGGGACTAGTGGTAGCGAGCAGTTCTTC	CASSSGTSGSEQFF
-	14	TRBV6-5	-	TRBJ2-5	TGTGCCAGCAGTTACACCTACAGGCAAGAGACCCAGTACTTC	CASSYTYRQETQYF
-	14	TRBV10-2	-	TRBJ2-2	TGCGCCAGCAGTGGACAGACCAGGGACGGGGAGCTGTTTTTT	CASSGQTRDGELFF
few	16	TRBV6-5	-	TRBJ1-1	TGTGCCAGCAGTAGTGGTGTGGGGGGAGGGGACACTGAAGCTTTCTTT	CASSSGVGGGDTEAFF
few	15	TRBV5-1	-	TRBJ2-3	TGCGCCAGCCTCCCGGCATCTCCTCAGACGGATACGCAGTATTTT	CASLPASPQTDTQYF
-	17	TRBV20-1	TRBD2	TRBJ2-5	TGCAGTGCTAGAGTGGGGACTAGCGGGAGGGGGCAAGAGACCCAGTACTTC	CSARVGTSGRGQETQYF
-	14	TRBV27	-	TRBJ2-2	TGTGCCAGCACCACGGGACTTAACACCGGGGAGCTGTTTTTT	CASTTGLNTGELFF
-	15	TRBV12-3/TRBV12-4	-	TRBJ2-5	TGTGCCAGCAGTTTTCGTGTAGGGTACCAAGGGACCCAGTACTTC	CASSFRVGYQGTQYF
-	14	TRBV4-1	-	TRBJ2-2	TGCGCCAGCAGCCGACAAGAAAACACCGGGGAGCTGTTTTTT	CASSRQENTGELFF
-	14	TRBV20-1	-	TRBJ2-1	TGCAGTGCTCGCACTCCCCCCTCCTACAATGAGCAGCTCTTC	CSARTPPSYNEQLF
-	14	TRBV6-1	TRBD1	TRBJ1-1	TGTGCCAGCAGTGTAATGCAGGGGGACACTGAAGCTTTCTTT	CASSVMQGDTEAFF
few	14	TRBV4-1	-	TRBJ2-7	TGCGCCAGCAGCCAAGGGTCGGGGGCTCAAGAGCAGTACTTC	CASSQGSGAQEQYF
many	13	TRBV29-1	-	TRBJ2-2	TGCAGCGTTGTAGGGATAAACACCGGGGAGCTGTTTTTT	CSVVGINTGELFF
-	17	TRBV27	-	TRBJ2-7	TGTGCCAGCCGTTTATTAGGGGCCGGCGGTCGCTCCTACGAGCAGTACTTC	CASRLLGAGGRSYEQYF
medium-sized	15	TRBV7-2	-	TRBJ2-2	TGTGCCAGCAGCCCGACGGGGCTTCCCAGCGGGGAGCTGTTTTTT	CASSPTGLPSGELFF
few	15	TRBV6-6	TRBD1	TRBJ2-7	TGTGCCAGCAAGGACGCGGGACAGGGGTTGTACGAGCAGTACTTC	CASKDAGQGLYEQYF
-	12	TRBV2	-	TRBJ1-6	TGTGCCAGCGAACTCACTAATTCACCCCTCCACTTT	CASELTNSPLHF
few	11	TRBV6-6	-	TRBJ2-3	TGTGCCAGCAGGGTCACAGATACGCAGTATTTT	CASRVTDTQYF
-	14	TRBV7-2	-	TRBJ2-3	TGTGCCAGCAGCCTAAGACAGACGGCAGATACGCAGGATTTT	CASSLRQTADTQDF
-	16	TRBV4-3	-	TRBJ2-3	TGCGCCAGCAGCCAAAGCGGCGTGGGGGGTACAGATACGCAGTATTTT	CASSQSGVGGTDTQYF
-	13	TRBV5-1	TRBD1	TRBJ1-1	TGCGCCAGCAGCTACAACAGGGGCACTGAAGCTTTCTTT	CASSYNRGTEAFF
-	15	TRBV6-2/TRBV6-3	-	TRBJ2-3	TGTGCCAGCAGTTATTCCTTTAGCGCGAGAGATACGCAGTATTTT	CASSYSFSARDTQYF
few	14	TRBV15	TRBD2	TRBJ2-1	TGTGCCACCAGCAGAGCTACTAGCGGGAATGAGCAGTTCTTC	CATSRATSGNEQFF
few	11	TRBV20-1	-	TRBJ1-2	TGCAGTGGAGGGGCCAACTATGGCTACACCTTC	CSGGANYGYTF
-	12	TRBV19	-	TRBJ1-1	TGTGCCAGTAGGGACGGATACACTGAAGCTTTCTTT	CASRDGYTEAFF
-	16	TRBV30	TRBD2	TRBJ2-5	TGTGCCTGGAGGTCCCTAGCGGGAGGGCCTAGTGAGACCCAGTACTTC	CAWRSLAGGPSETQYF
few	13	TRBV20-1	-	TRBJ2-1	TGCAGTGCTAAGGGTCCGAAACCCAATGAGCAGTTCTTC	CSAKGPKPNEQFF
-	14	TRBV29-1	-	TRBJ2-5	TGCAGCGTTGGGACAGGATGGGGGGAAGAGACCCAGTACTTC	CSVGTGWGEETQYF
medium-sized	12	TRBV5-1	-	TRBJ1-1	TGCGCCAGCAGCGAGGTTGGCACTGAAGCTTTCTTT	CASSEVGTEAFF
many	15	TRBV5-1	TRBD1	TRBJ2-7	TGCGCCAGCAGCTTACTCGGGACAGGCTCCTACGAGCAGTACTTC	CASSLLGTGSYEQYF
few	13	TRBV7-9	TRBD1	TRBJ1-1	TGTGCCAGCAGCTTAGAATGGACAGGTGAGGCTTTCTTT	CASSLEWTGEAFF
many	14	TRBV5-1	-	TRBJ1-4	TGCGCCAGCAGCGAGACAGCAACTAATGAAAAACTGTTTTTT	CASSETATNEKLFF
-	13	TRBV5-1	-	TRBJ2-7	TGCGCCAGCAGCTTGGTAGGGGCGTGGGAGCAGTACTTC	CASSLVGAWEQYF
few	15	TRBV4-2	-	TRBJ1-1	TGTGCCAGCAGCCAAGATGTCCCCCTCAACACTGAAGCTTTCTTT	CASSQDVPLNTEAFF
-	15	TRBV28	-	TRBJ1-2	TGCGCCAGCAGTCTAGGGTCGGGGCGCTCAGATGGCTACACCTTC	CASSLGSGRSDGYTF
few	16	TRBV5-1	-	TRBJ2-2	TGCGCCAGCAGCTTGGTCGCAGGGGCGAACACCGGGGAGCTGTTTTTT	CASSLVAGANTGELFF
few	14	TRBV10-1	-	TRBJ1-1	TGCGCCAGCAGCCCCGGACTGGGGAACACTGAAGCTTTCTTT	CASSPGLGNTEAFF
many	14	TRBV15	-	TRBJ2-1	TGTGCCACCAGCGACCCGCAAGGGACGTATGAGCAGTTCTTC	CATSDPQGTYEQFF
-	14	TRBV20-1	TRBD1	TRBJ2-3	TGCAGTGCTTCCGGGACAGGGGATACAGATACGCAGTATTTT	CSASGTGDTDTQYF